The next 32 T cell receptor beta chains were all read from a single sample in a study of CD8 T cells in ankylosing spondylitis. A single record per CDR3 protein comes from TCRdb applying MiXCR to the 5' RACE reads. The table lists over 130,000 distinct CDR3 sequences, more than 40% of them singletons. Sequencing input: synovial fluid, either unsorted or a sorted T cell fraction (not recorded which). These receptors were obtained from a male donor with ankylosing spondylitis.

The CDR3 DNA reads TGTGCCAGCAGCGTAGGTCAGGGATGGGAGAACACTGAAGCTTTCTTT. As protein: CASSVGQGWENTEAFF. This chain uses TRBV9 with TRBJ1-1; TRBD1 is a possible D gene (5 bases). Trimming cost V 0 bases and J 1 base, with 13 bases left between them. This CDR3 has 16 residues. Germline-derived CDR1 and CDR2 are SGDLS and YYNGEE.

The chain carries TRBV6-2 or TRBV6-3 and TRBJ2-1; D is perhaps TRBD2 (5 bases). V was shortened by 5 bases and J by 7 bases, with 18 bases between the two germline ends. Germline V gives CDR1 MNHEY, CDR2 SVGEGT. The CDR3 spans 15 residues. The CDR3 region has the DNA TGTGCCAGCAGTAGCGGACCTCTCCTGGTAAATGAGCAGTTCTTC. Its protein product is CASSSGPLLVNEQFF.

The rearrangement uses TRBV7-8 and TRBJ2-1; the match to TRBD2 covers 8 bases. The CDR3 extends over 20 amino acids. The germline gives CDR1 SGHVS, CDR2 FQNEAQ. J gave up 4 bases and V 0 bases, and 17 bases lay outside the gene matches. In DNA, the CDR3 is TGTGCCAGCAGCTTAGCCGGGTATTGGAGATCACTAGCGGAATACAATGAGCAGTTCTTC. Its protein product is CASSLAGYWRSLAEYNEQFF.

At least ten counts were recorded for this clonotype. This rearrangement joins TRBV7-9 to TRBJ2-2; D is unclear. The CDR3 runs 13 residues. V lost 0 bases, J lost 6 bases, and 5 bases lay in between. Germline CDR1 is SEHNR and CDR2 is FQNEAQ (reference sequence). The DNA for the CDR3 is TGTGCCAGCAGCTTAGCGGTGTCCGGGGAGCTGTTTTTT. Translating it yields CASSLAVSGELFF.

This clonotype occurred once. The J gene is TRBJ2-7, the V gene TRBV12-3 or TRBV12-4, with no clear D. This CDR3 spans 11 amino acids. Between the trimmed V and J ends, which lost 5 bases and 3 bases, there was a span of 5 bases. The CDR3 loop is CASSQSYEQYF. In DNA form, the CDR3 reads TGTGCCAGCAGTCAGAGCTACGAGCAGTACTTC.

CDR3 in amino acids: CASSHTSGRDTGELFF. CDR3 nucleotide sequence: TGCGCCAGCAGCCATACTAGCGGGAGGGACACCGGGGAGCTGTTTTTT. The genes are TRBV4-1 and TRBJ2-2; the match to TRBD2 covers 13 bases. The V and J ends lost 3 bases and 3 bases, in that order; junction bases with no gene match: 1. From germline, CDR1 is MGHRA and CDR2 YSYEKL. CDR3 length: 16 amino acids.

Here the CDR3 reads CASSSLGGKSNEQFF. The CDR3 DNA is TGCGCCAGCAGCTCCCTAGGGGGTAAATCCAATGAGCAGTTCTTC. The V and J genes are TRBV5-1 and TRBJ2-1, with a tentative D call TRBD1 (6 bases). The CDR3 is made up of 15 amino acids. Germline assignment: CDR1 SGHRS and CDR2 YFSETQ. Trimming cost V 3 bases and J 6 bases, with 16 bases left between them.

This clonotype appeared many times. The V call is TRBV6-1, the J call TRBJ1-3; D unresolved. Germline V gene lookup returns CDR1 MNHNS and CDR2 SASEGT. The CDR3 extends over 15 amino acids. Trimming cost V 2 bases and J 0 bases, with 8 bases left between them. CDR3: CASSEPELSGNTIYF. The CDR3 coding sequence is TGTGCCAGCAGTGAACCGGAGCTCTCTGGAAACACCATATATTTT.

V is TRBV6-2 or TRBV6-3 and J is TRBJ2-7; D is unclear. V was shortened by 2 bases and J by 1 base, with 3 bases between the two germline ends. The CDR3 spans 12 residues. The V gene's germline CDR1 is MNHEY and CDR2 SVGEGT. The CDR3 DNA is TGTGCCAGCAGTTACGATTCCTACGAGCAGTACTTC. Protein: CASSYDSYEQYF.

The chain carries TRBV5-6 and TRBJ2-5, with TRBD1 identical over 12 bases. Germline CDR1 reads SGHDT; CDR2 reads YYEEEE. The CDR3 totals 16 residues. V was pared by 6 bases and J by 5 bases, with 11 bases of the junction left unmatched. CDR3 loop: CASTTRDRGLAETQYF. Written as DNA, the CDR3 is TGTGCCAGCACCACTAGGGACAGGGGGCTCGCGGAGACCCAGTACTTC. Looking up the rest from reference TRBV5-6 and TRBJ2-5 gives the full variable domain: DAGVTQSPTHLIKTRGQQVTLRCSPKSGHDTVSWYQQALGQGPQFIFQYYEEEERQRGNFPDRFSGHQFPNYSSELNVNALLLGDSALYLCASTTRDRGLAETQYFGPGTRLLVL.

This clonotype was seen only once. The chain uses TRBV5-1 and TRBJ2-7; maybe TRBD2 (6 bases). This CDR3 region has 17 residues. V was pared by 0 bases and J by 0 bases, with 16 bases between. The V gene's germline CDR1 is SGHRS and CDR2 YFSETQ. The CDR3 DNA is TGCGCCAGCAGCTTGGTGCCGGGGCGCGGGACCTCCTACGAGCAGTACTTC. This gives the protein CASSLVPGRGTSYEQYF. Combining the CDR3 with reference TRBV5-1 and TRBJ2-7 gives the whole variable domain KAGVTQTPRYLIKTRGQQVTLSCSPISGHRSVSWYQQTPGQGLQFLFEYFSETQRNKGNFPGRFSGRQFSNSRSEMNVSTLELGDSALYLCASSLVPGRGTSYEQYFGPGTRLTVT.

The V gene is TRBV9, the J gene TRBJ2-1; D might be TRBD2 (6 bases). The CDR3 spans 14 residues. CDR1 SGDLS and CDR2 YYNGEE come from the germline V gene. V was clipped by 0 bases and J by 7 bases, with 11 bases between them. CDR3 loop: CASSVGGRGNEQFF. CDR3 nucleotide sequence: TGTGCCAGCAGCGTAGGAGGCCGGGGGAATGAGCAGTTCTTC.

This chain uses TRBV7-3 with TRBJ1-1; no definite D call. The CDR3 spans 15 residues. Trimming shortened V by 0 bases and J by 0 bases, and 8 bases separated the two germline ends. CDR1 is SGHTA and CDR2 is FQGTGA in the germline V gene. For the CDR3, the DNA is TGTGCCAGCAGCTTAACCGCGGATTTGAACACTGAAGCTTTCTTT. Protein: CASSLTADLNTEAFF. The full variable domain, rest sourced from reference TRBV7-3 and TRBJ1-1, is GAGVSQTPSNKVTEKGKYVELRCDPISGHTALYWYRQSLGQGPEFLIYFQGTGAADDSGLPNDRFFAVRPEGSVSTLKIQRTERGDSAVYLCASSLTADLNTEAFFGQGTRLTVV.

This clonotype was seen more than once but under ten times. V gene TRBV4-2 combines with J gene TRBJ2-7; 12 bases fit TRBD2. The germline V gene has CDR1 LGHNA and CDR2 YNFKEQ. The CDR3 has 18 amino acids. After removal of 0 bases from V and 0 bases from J, the junction contained 6 bases not matched to a gene. The CDR3 sequence: CASSQEETSGGPSYEQYF. The CDR3, as DNA: TGTGCCAGCAGCCAAGAAGAGACTAGCGGGGGCCCCTCCTACGAGCAGTACTTC.

This clonotype was detected only a few times. J is TRBJ2-7 and V is TRBV7-9; D perhaps matches TRBD1 (5 bases). CDR1 SEHNR and CDR2 FQNEAQ come from the germline V gene (reference sequence). With 5 bases removed from V and 2 bases from J, the gap between germline ends came to 16 bases. The CDR3 runs to 15 residues. The CDR3, as DNA: TGTGCCAGCAGCAGTTTACAGGCCTACACCTACGAGCAGTACTTC. Translation gives CASSSLQAYTYEQYF.

The chain uses TRBV5-1 and TRBJ2-7; D is possibly TRBD2 (5 bases). This CDR3 contains 14 residues. Trimming removed 3 bases from V and 4 bases from J, with 14 bases in between. Germline V gives CDR1 SGHRS, CDR2 YFSETQ. The chain's CDR3 is CASSSGLFPYEQYF. The DNA for the CDR3 is TGCGCCAGCAGCTCCGGACTCTTTCCTTACGAGCAGTACTTC.

In its sample, this clonotype was seen a few times. This rearrangement joins TRBV12-3 or TRBV12-4 to TRBJ2-5; no clear D gene. Trimming left V 1 base short and J 5 bases short, with 11 bases between. CDR3 length equals 14 residues. CDR3 region: CASSLDQRWETQYF. The CDR3 nucleotides are TGTGCCAGCAGTTTAGATCAAAGATGGGAGACCCAGTACTTC.

V is TRBV28 and J is TRBJ2-1, with 14 bases lining up with TRBD2. Germline CDR1 and CDR2: MDHEN and SYDVKM. The CDR3 consists of 18 residues. The ends lost 4 bases at V and 5 bases at J; junction bases unmatched: 10. This CDR3 is CASSSPWTSGRLNNEQFF. The CDR3 DNA is TGTGCCAGCAGTTCCCCGTGGACTAGCGGGAGGCTAAACAATGAGCAGTTCTTC.

The rearrangement uses TRBV6-1 and TRBJ2-3; tentatively, D is TRBD1 (6 bases). CDR1 and CDR2 (germline): MNHNS, SASEGT. The CDR3 has 16 residues. The V and J ends lost 6 bases and 0 bases respectively, with 16 bases between them. CDR3 sequence: CASSPGALPSTDTQYF. CDR3 nucleotides: TGTGCCAGCAGCCCAGGGGCCCTGCCGAGCACAGATACGCAGTATTTT.

The J gene is TRBJ1-2, the V gene TRBV6-4; 9 bases are a match to TRBD1. With 6 bases clipped from V and 8 bases from J, the junction kept 16 bases outside the gene matches. The V gene's germline CDR1 is MRHNA and CDR2 SNTAGT. This CDR3 is 16 amino acids long. The CDR3 sequence is CASSNGDSQGAGGYTF. Written as DNA, the CDR3 is TGTGCCAGCAGCAACGGGGACTCACAGGGGGCAGGAGGCTACACCTTC.

The rearrangement links TRBV7-8 to TRBJ2-1; D is undetermined. This CDR3 comprises 12 residues. The germline V and J ends were trimmed by 6 bases and 7 bases, with 10 bases remaining between them. Germline V lookup: CDR1 SGHVS, CDR2 FQNEAQ. The CDR3 sequence: CASRPRWNEQFF. The CDR3 DNA sequence: TGTGCCAGCAGGCCCAGGTGGAATGAGCAGTTCTTC.

This clonotype was observed a handful of times. V and J are TRBV27 and TRBJ2-1, with 10 bases lining up with TRBD2. Germline CDR1 and CDR2: MNHEY and SMNVEV (reference sequence). With V trimmed by 2 bases and J by 1 base, 8 bases remained unmatched. The CDR3 runs to 18 residues. The CDR3 spells CASSLRLAGDLSYNEQFF. The CDR3 DNA sequence: TGTGCCAGCAGTTTAAGGCTAGCGGGAGACCTTTCCTACAATGAGCAGTTCTTC.

The gene calls are TRBV20-1 and TRBJ2-2; possible D gene TRBD1, 6 bases. The CDR3 consists of 15 residues. Germline V lookup: CDR1 DFQATT, CDR2 SNEGSKA (reference sequence). Trimming stripped 0 bases from V and 4 bases from J, with 12 bases between. CDR3 DNA: TGCAGTGCTAGAGATACCGGACAGCTCACCGGGGAGCTGTTTTTT. Translated, it gives CSARDTGQLTGELFF.

The chain is built from TRBV27 and TRBJ2-7; a possible D gene is TRBD1 (6 bases). Between the trimmed V and J ends, which lost 8 bases and 3 bases, there was a span of 8 bases. The CDR3 is 11 amino acids. Germline V gene data show CDR1 as MNHEY and CDR2 as SMNVEV (reference sequence). The CDR3 reads CASQQGYEQYF. CDR3 nucleotide sequence: TGTGCCAGCCAACAGGGCTACGAGCAGTACTTC.

The rearrangement links TRBV6-6 to TRBJ1-2; D is perhaps TRBD1 (6 bases). This CDR3 is built from 12 residues. Germline loops: CDR1 MNHNY, CDR2 SVGAGI (reference sequence). V dropped 1 base and J dropped 12 bases, with 12 bases sitting between them. The CDR3 nucleotides read TGTGCCAGCAGTTACTGGCGGGGGGCGGACACCTTC. It specifies CASSYWRGADTF.

This rearrangement joins TRBV7-9 to TRBJ2-1; D call uncertain. Germline V gene data show CDR1 as SEHNR and CDR2 as FQNEAQ (reference sequence). The CDR3 totals 14 residues. Trimming shortened V by 5 bases and J by 8 bases, and 16 bases separated the two germline ends. The CDR3 here is CASSQPSTFDEQFF. CDR3 coding DNA: TGTGCCAGCAGCCAACCGAGCACCTTCGATGAGCAGTTCTTC.

The rearrangement uses TRBV29-1 and TRBJ2-6, with TRBD1 matching 11 bases. The V gene end was trimmed by 1 base and the J gene end by 3 bases; junction bases not matched to a gene: 2. CDR1 SQVTM and CDR2 ANQGSEA come from the germline V gene. The CDR3 is 16 residues long. CDR3 sequence: CSVEGTGGCGANVLTF. In DNA, the CDR3 is TGCAGCGTTGAAGGGACAGGGGGCTGTGGGGCCAACGTCCTGACTTTC.

The rearrangement uses TRBV20-1 and TRBJ2-3, with D uncertain. The CDR3 runs 18 residues. CDR1 and CDR2 from the germline V gene are DFQATT and SNEGSKA (reference sequence). Trimming left V 0 bases short and J 2 bases short, with 21 bases between. The CDR3 loop is CSARDLGSAHLHTDTQYF. CDR3 coding DNA: TGCAGTGCTAGAGATCTGGGGTCAGCCCACCTGCACACAGATACGCAGTATTTT.

This clonotype was detected only a few times. The V call is TRBV18, the J call TRBJ2-7; no reliable D call. Looked up from germline, CDR1 is KGHSH and CDR2 is LQKENI. The CDR3 runs 15 residues. Trimming removed 6 bases at V and 4 bases at J, with 19 bases between. The CDR3 DNA is TGTGCCAGCTCGTGGCGTGGGTGGATAGGGTACGAGCAGTACTTC. Encoded protein: CASSWRGWIGYEQYF.

The chain is built from TRBV12-3 or TRBV12-4 and TRBJ2-1; 12 positions agree with TRBD2. Trimming at V came to 5 bases and at J to 12 bases, leaving 11 bases not matched to a gene. The CDR3 contains 15 residues. CDR3 nucleotides: TGTGCCAGCAGTCTGGAGACTAGCGGGAGATGGTGGCAGTTCTTC. Translation gives CASSLETSGRWWQFF.

This clonotype appeared a single time. V is TRBV12-3 or TRBV12-4 and J is TRBJ2-3; D might be TRBD1 (6 bases). CDR3 length: 17 residues. Between the trimmed V and J ends, which lost 3 bases and 2 bases, there was a span of 18 bases. CDR3 in amino acids: CASSLVQRQELTDTQYF. The DNA of the CDR3 is TGTGCCAGCAGTTTGGTCCAGCGACAGGAGCTCACAGATACGCAGTATTTT.

The rearrangement uses TRBV4-3 and TRBJ2-1; D unresolved. The germline gives CDR1 LGHNA, CDR2 YSLEER. Trimming stripped 0 bases from V and 0 bases from J, with 12 bases between. The CDR3 extends over 17 amino acids. The CDR3 is CASSQEERSYSYNEQFF. In nucleotides, the CDR3 is TGCGCCAGCAGCCAAGAGGAGCGCAGTTACTCCTACAATGAGCAGTTCTTC.